The clone carrying this T cell receptor beta chain was recorded once. This record comes from a study of blood T cell repertoires in COVID-19. Study background: T cells, B-cell-depleted T cells, or PBMCs provided the cDNA or gDNA that served as material.

As originally analysed: It was from reference gene primer amplification that nucleated cell counts were estimated. Assay: immunoSEQ multiplex PCR; the TCRdb copy retains only in-frame clones and omits some. The V and J calls and the clone size are those of that table, but D and trimming were determined from the DNA. The table has 350,000 to 500,000 clones, about 88% seen once; the top ten hold 1.4% to 1.5%. Participant ages covered 18 to 89 years across 20 to 25 US areas. The sample taken for sequencing was PBMCs or T cells enriched from blood (not recorded which). The TCR originated in a woman aged 18-30 years who had been exposed to COVID-19.

The CDR3 region has the DNA TGTGCCAGCAGTCCTTGGACAGGCAGCCAAGAGACCCAGTACTTC. Translating it yields CASSPWTGSQETQYF. The chain joins TRBV28 to TRBJ2-5, with 7 bases lining up with TRBD1. In germline, CDR1 is MDHEN, CDR2 SYDVKM. The CDR3 extends over 15 amino acids. J was trimmed by 1 base and V by 5 bases; bases with no gene match: 7.